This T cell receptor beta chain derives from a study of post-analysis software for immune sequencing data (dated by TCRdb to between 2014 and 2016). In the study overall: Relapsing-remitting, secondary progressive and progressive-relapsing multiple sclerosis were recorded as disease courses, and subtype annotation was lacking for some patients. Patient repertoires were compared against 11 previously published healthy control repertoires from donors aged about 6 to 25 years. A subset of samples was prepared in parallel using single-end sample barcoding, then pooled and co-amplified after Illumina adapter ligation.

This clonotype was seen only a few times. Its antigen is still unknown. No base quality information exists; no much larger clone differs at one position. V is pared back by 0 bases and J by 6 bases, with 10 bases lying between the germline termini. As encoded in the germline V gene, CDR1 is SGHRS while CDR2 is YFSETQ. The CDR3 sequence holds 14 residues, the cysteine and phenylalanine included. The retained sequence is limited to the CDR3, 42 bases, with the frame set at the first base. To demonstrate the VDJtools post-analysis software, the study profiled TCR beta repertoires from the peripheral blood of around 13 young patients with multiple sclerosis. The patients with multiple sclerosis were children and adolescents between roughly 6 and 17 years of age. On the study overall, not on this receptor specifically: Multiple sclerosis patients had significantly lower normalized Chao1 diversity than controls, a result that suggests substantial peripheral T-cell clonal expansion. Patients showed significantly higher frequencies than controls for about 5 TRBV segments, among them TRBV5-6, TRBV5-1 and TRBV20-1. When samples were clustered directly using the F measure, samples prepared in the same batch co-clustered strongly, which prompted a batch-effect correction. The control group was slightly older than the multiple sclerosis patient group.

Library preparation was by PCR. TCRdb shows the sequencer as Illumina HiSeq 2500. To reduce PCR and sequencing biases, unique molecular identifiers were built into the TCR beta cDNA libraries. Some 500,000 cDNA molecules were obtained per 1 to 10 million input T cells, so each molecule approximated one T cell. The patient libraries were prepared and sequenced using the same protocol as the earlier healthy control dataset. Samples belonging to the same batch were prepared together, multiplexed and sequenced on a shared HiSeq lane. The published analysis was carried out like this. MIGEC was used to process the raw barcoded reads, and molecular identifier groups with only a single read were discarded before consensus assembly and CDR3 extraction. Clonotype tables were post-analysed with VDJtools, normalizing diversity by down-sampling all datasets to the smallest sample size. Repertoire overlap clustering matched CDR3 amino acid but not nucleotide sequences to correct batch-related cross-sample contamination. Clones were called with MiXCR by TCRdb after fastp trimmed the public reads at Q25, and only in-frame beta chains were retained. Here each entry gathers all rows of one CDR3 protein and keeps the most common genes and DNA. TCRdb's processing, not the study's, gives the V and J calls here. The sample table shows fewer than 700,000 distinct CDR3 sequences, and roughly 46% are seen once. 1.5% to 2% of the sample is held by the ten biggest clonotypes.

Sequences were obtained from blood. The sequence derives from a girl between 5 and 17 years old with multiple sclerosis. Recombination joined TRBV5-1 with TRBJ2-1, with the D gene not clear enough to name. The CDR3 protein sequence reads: CASSLAARSNEQFF. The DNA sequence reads TGCGCCAGCAGCTTGGCCGCCAGGAGCAATGAGCAGTTCTTC.